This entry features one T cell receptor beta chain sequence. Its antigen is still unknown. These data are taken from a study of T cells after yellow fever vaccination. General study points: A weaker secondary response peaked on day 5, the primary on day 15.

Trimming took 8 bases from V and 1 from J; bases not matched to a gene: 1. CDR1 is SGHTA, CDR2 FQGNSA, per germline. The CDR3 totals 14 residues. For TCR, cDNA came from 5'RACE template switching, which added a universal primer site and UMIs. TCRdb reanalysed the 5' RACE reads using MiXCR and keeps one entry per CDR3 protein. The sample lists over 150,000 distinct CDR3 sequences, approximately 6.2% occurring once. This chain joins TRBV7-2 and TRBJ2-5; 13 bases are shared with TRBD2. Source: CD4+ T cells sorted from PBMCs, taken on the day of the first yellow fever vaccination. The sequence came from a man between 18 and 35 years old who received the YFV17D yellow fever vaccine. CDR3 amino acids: CASGLAGAQETQYF. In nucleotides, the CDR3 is TGTGCCAGCGGACTAGCGGGGGCCCAAGAGACCCAGTACTTC.